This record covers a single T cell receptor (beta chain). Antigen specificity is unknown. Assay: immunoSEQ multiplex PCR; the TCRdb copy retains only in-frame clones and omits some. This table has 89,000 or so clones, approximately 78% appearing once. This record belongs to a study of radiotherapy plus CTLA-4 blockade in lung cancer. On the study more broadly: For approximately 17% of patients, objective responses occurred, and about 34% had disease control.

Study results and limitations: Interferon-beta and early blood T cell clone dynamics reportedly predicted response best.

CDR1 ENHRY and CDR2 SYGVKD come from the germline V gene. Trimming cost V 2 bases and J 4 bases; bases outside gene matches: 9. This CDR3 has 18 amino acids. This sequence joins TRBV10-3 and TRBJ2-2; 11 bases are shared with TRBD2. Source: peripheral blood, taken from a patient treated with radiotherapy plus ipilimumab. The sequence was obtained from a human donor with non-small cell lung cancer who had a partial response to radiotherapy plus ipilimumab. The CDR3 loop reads CAISEPIAGGDGTGELFF. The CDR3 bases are TGTGCCATCAGTGAGCCCATAGCGGGAGGGGATGGCACCGGGGAGCTGTTTTTT.